This entry concerns a single T cell receptor (beta chain). Primed by a sample-barcoded 5' primer and a J-beta primer mix, a second PCR proceeded for roughly 7 to 12 cycles. MiXCR, applied by TCRdb to the 5' RACE reads, yields one record per CDR3 protein. This table holds under 700,000 distinct CDR3 sequences, more than 20% found once. This sample was taken from a study of blood T cells in healthy people across ages. V gave up 4 bases and J gave up 13 bases; unmatched junction bases: 13. The germline gives CDR1 MNHEY, CDR2 SVGEGT. The CDR3 is 15 amino acids. The same data also went into a second study, on T cells of mothers and their children. That investigation notes: Both sample barcodes and 2-4 random nucleotides came from the M1S primer of the second PCR.

The clonotype originates from a boy between 10 and 17 years old in good health. The chain is built from TRBV6-2 or TRBV6-3 and TRBJ1-6; 7 bases map to TRBD1. Sequencing was carried out using blood. Written as DNA, the CDR3 is TGTGCCAGCAGTTTACACAGGGGACCTTTGTTCCCCCTCCACTTT. Its translation is CASSLHRGPLFPLHF.